These T cell receptor beta chains were read from a single sample in a study of kidney transplant recipient with SARS-CoV-2 infection. TCRdb redid the calling of the reads with MiXCR, one entry per CDR3 protein. The repertoire holds under 250,000 distinct CDR3 sequences, with around 26% as singletons. This material consisted of a blood sample, taken at baseline and on day 111 from a kidney transplant recipient. The receptors were gathered from a male patient aged 30 to 39 who had COVID-19 and was a kidney transplant recipient. Some of the T cells might come from the graft donor. CDR3s include the opening cysteine and the closing phenylalanine or tryptophan. Each record gives: J gene, clone size, V gene, D gene, CDR3 DNA, CDR3 protein. D genes are given only for firm matches. Only some rows state a clone size, as once, few, many or a class for expanded clones.

j_gene: TRBJ2-3
abundance: few
v_gene: TRBV5-4
d_gene: NA
CDR3nt: TGTGCCAGCAGCCGACTTCAGGGAAACACAGATACGCAGTATTTT
CDR3aa: CASSRLQGNTDTQYF

j_gene: TRBJ2-2
abundance: many
v_gene: TRBV12-3/TRBV12-4
d_gene: TRBD1
CDR3nt: TGTGCCAGTTCCGGGACAGAGATGACCGGGGAGCTGTTTTTT
CDR3aa: CASSGTEMTGELFF

j_gene: TRBJ2-6
abundance: many
v_gene: TRBV19
d_gene: TRBD1
CDR3nt: TGTGCCAGTACCCCCTTAAAGACAGGGCAACTTGGGGCCAACGTCCTGACTTTC
CDR3aa: CASTPLKTGQLGANVLTF

j_gene: TRBJ1-2
abundance: many
v_gene: TRBV6-5
d_gene: NA
CDR3nt: TGTGCCAGCAGCCTGAGGAACCACACCTTC
CDR3aa: CASSLRNHTF

j_gene: TRBJ1-2
abundance: few
v_gene: TRBV12-5
d_gene: NA
CDR3nt: TGTGCTAGTGGTTATAGCAGTTTGCAGGGAAAGACCTATGGCTACACCTTC
CDR3aa: CASGYSSLQGKTYGYTF

j_gene: TRBJ1-2
abundance: few
v_gene: TRBV7-9
d_gene: NA
CDR3nt: TGTGCCAGCAGCGATTGGGAATACCATGGAAAGACCTATGGCTACACCTTC
CDR3aa: CASSDWEYHGKTYGYTF

j_gene: TRBJ2-1
abundance: many
v_gene: TRBV20-1
d_gene: TRBD2
CDR3nt: TGCAGTGCTAACAGCGGGAGGGGTAGTGAGCAGTTCTTC
CDR3aa: CSANSGRGSEQFF

j_gene: TRBJ2-3
abundance: medium-sized
v_gene: TRBV20-1
d_gene: TRBD2
CDR3nt: TGCAGTGCCGGGACTAGCCCAATCACAGATACGCAGTATTTT
CDR3aa: CSAGTSPITDTQYF

j_gene: TRBJ2-5
abundance: NA
v_gene: TRBV6-6
d_gene: NA
CDR3nt: TGTGCCAGCAGTTACCTCGGGGAAGAGACCCAGTACTTC
CDR3aa: CASSYLGEETQYF

j_gene: TRBJ1-2
abundance: NA
v_gene: TRBV11-1
d_gene: NA
CDR3nt: TGTGCCAGTAGCCGAGTGACCGGGTACACGTATGGCTACACCTTC
CDR3aa: CASSRVTGYTYGYTF

j_gene: TRBJ1-2
abundance: NA
v_gene: TRBV7-8
d_gene: NA
CDR3nt: TGTGCCAGCAGCTCTAAAGGGGACTATGGCTACACCTTC
CDR3aa: CASSSKGDYGYTF

j_gene: TRBJ1-5
abundance: many
v_gene: TRBV20-1
d_gene: NA
CDR3nt: TGCAGTGCTAGAGGGCGTCTCAATCAGCCCCAGCATTTT
CDR3aa: CSARGRLNQPQHF

j_gene: TRBJ1-2
abundance: many
v_gene: TRBV6-8
d_gene: NA
CDR3nt: TGTGCCAGCAGTCGTCCTATACGCTCTAGAAAGACCTATGGCTACACCTTC
CDR3aa: CASSRPIRSRKTYGYTF

j_gene: TRBJ1-2
abundance: many
v_gene: TRBV6-1
d_gene: NA
CDR3nt: TGTGCCAGCAGTGTGTCATACTCTATGCGAAAGACCTATGGCTACACCTTC
CDR3aa: CASSVSYSMRKTYGYTF

j_gene: TRBJ2-3
abundance: NA
v_gene: TRBV6-5
d_gene: TRBD2
CDR3nt: TGTGCCAGCAGCGTTAGCGCGGGGGGCGTAGATACGCAGTATTTT
CDR3aa: CASSVSAGGVDTQYF

j_gene: TRBJ2-7
abundance: many
v_gene: TRBV27
d_gene: NA
CDR3nt: TGTGCCAGCGGGTTCCCCTGGCACGAGCAGTACTTC
CDR3aa: CASGFPWHEQYF

j_gene: TRBJ1-2
abundance: many
v_gene: TRBV16
d_gene: NA
CDR3nt: TGTGCCAGCAGCGCCTACAAGGTCGTTAGAAAGACCTATGGCTACACCTTC
CDR3aa: CASSAYKVVRKTYGYTF

j_gene: TRBJ1-2
abundance: many
v_gene: TRBV8-2
d_gene: NA
CDR3nt: TGTGGCAGTACCCGGATTGATAGCCGAAAGACCTATGGCTACACCTTC
CDR3aa: CGSTRIDSRKTYGYTF

j_gene: TRBJ1-4
abundance: many
v_gene: TRBV20-1
d_gene: TRBD1
CDR3nt: TGCAGTGCGGGACAGGGGAATGAAAAACTGTTTTTT
CDR3aa: CSAGQGNEKLFF

j_gene: TRBJ2-3
abundance: many
v_gene: TRBV30
d_gene: TRBD2
CDR3nt: TGTGCCTGGAGTCTTGGGACTAGCGGCGACTCAGATACGCAGTATTTT
CDR3aa: CAWSLGTSGDSDTQYF

j_gene: TRBJ2-5
abundance: few
v_gene: TRBV20-1
d_gene: NA
CDR3nt: TGCAGCACCACTGGGCGGACCCATCGCGAGACCCAGTACTTC
CDR3aa: CSTTGRTHRETQYF

j_gene: TRBJ1-2
abundance: many
v_gene: TRBV6-5
d_gene: NA
CDR3nt: TGTGCCAGCAGTGAACATCGGGTAGTCGCTAACTATGGCTACACCTTC
CDR3aa: CASSEHRVVANYGYTF

j_gene: TRBJ1-3
abundance: many
v_gene: TRBV25-1
d_gene: TRBD1
CDR3nt: TGTGCCAGCAGTGAATCGGCAGGGGGCTCTGGAAACACCATATATTTT
CDR3aa: CASSESAGGSGNTIYF

j_gene: TRBJ1-2
abundance: many
v_gene: TRBV4-3
d_gene: NA
CDR3nt: TGCGCCAGCAGCCGTTGGAAAGGACGTCGAAAGACCTATGGCTACACCTTC
CDR3aa: CASSRWKGRRKTYGYTF

j_gene: TRBJ1-2
abundance: many
v_gene: TRBV11-1
d_gene: NA
CDR3nt: TGTGCCAGCAGCGCAGATACTAAGGCTGGAAAGACCTATGGCTACACCTTC
CDR3aa: CASSADTKAGKTYGYTF

j_gene: TRBJ2-7
abundance: many
v_gene: TRBV4-2
d_gene: TRBD2
CDR3nt: TGTGCCAGCAGCCAAGAGCGGGGGGGTCCCTACGAGCAGTACTTC
CDR3aa: CASSQERGGPYEQYF

j_gene: TRBJ2-2
abundance: NA
v_gene: TRBV19
d_gene: TRBD2
CDR3nt: TGTGCCAGTAGTATACCGGGGGGACTAGCGGGAGATACCGGGGAGCTGTTTTTT
CDR3aa: CASSIPGGLAGDTGELFF

j_gene: TRBJ2-4
abundance: few
v_gene: TRBV27
d_gene: NA
CDR3nt: TGTGCCAGCAGTAATCAACAGGGTGCCAAAAACATTCAGTACTTC
CDR3aa: CASSNQQGAKNIQYF

j_gene: TRBJ1-2
abundance: many
v_gene: TRBV7-5
d_gene: NA
CDR3nt: NA
CDR3aa: CISVPEQLNEVGKTYGYTF